The source of this TCR beta chain is a study of CD8+CD57+ T cells in acquired aplastic anemia. This clonotype was seen repeatedly, ten times or more. The study profiled TCR beta VDJ and CDR3 using genomic DNA as template. Each CDR3 protein is one row after TCRdb ran MiXCR on the reads. The sample lists about 190,000 distinct CDR3 sequences; about half were seen once. Germline CDR1 DFQATT, CDR2 SNEGSKA (reference sequence). Trimming removed 1 base from V and 5 bases from J; junction bases left unmatched: 8. This CDR3 is built from 15 residues. The sequence was obtained from a human donor in good health, serving as a control. Sequenced input: sorted CD4+, CD8+, or CD8+CD57+ T cells (not recorded which) from PBMCs. The rearrangement uses TRBV20-1 and TRBJ1-5; 7 nucleotides match TRBD1. For the CDR3, the DNA is TGCAGTGCTAGAGGCCAGGGGGTCATGGATCAGCCCCAGCATTTT. Its translation: CSARGQGVMDQPQHF.